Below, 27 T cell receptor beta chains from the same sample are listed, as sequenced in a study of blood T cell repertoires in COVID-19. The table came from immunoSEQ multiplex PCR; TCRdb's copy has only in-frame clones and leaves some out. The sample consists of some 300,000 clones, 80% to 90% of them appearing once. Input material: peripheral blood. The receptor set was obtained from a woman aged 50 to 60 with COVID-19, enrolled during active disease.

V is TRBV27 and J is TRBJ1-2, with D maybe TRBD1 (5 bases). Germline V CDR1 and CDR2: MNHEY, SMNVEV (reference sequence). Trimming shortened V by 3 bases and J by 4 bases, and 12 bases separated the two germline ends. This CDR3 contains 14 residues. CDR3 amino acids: CASSLKGLGYGYTF. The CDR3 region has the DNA TGTGCCAGCAGTTTGAAGGGGTTGGGCTATGGCTACACCTTC.

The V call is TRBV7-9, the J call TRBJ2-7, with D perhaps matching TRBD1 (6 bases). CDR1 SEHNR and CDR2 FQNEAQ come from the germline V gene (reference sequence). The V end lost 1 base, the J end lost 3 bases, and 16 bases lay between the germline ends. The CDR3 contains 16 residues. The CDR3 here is CASSLGVGTLFYEQYF. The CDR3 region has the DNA TGTGCCAGCAGCTTAGGGGTGGGGACATTATTCTACGAGCAGTACTTC. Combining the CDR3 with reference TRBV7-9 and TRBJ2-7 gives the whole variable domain DTGVSQNPRHKITKRGQNVTFRCDPISEHNRLYWYRQTLGQGPEFLTYFQNEAQLEKSRLLSDRFSAERPKGSFSTLEIQRTEQGDSAMYLCASSLGVGTLFYEQYFGPGTRLTVT.

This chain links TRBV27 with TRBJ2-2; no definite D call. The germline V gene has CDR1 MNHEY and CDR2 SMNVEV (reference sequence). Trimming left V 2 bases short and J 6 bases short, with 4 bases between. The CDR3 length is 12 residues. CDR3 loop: CASSLTAGELFF. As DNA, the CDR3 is TGTGCCAGCAGTTTAACGGCCGGGGAGCTGTTTTTT.

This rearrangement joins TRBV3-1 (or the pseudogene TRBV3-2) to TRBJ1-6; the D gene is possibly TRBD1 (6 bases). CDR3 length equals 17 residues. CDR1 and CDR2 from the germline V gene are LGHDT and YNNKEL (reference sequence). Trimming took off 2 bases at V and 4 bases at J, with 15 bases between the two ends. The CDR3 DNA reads TGTGCCAGCAGCCAACCTTCCGGGACATATTATAATTCACCCCTCCACTTT. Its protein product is CASSQPSGTYYNSPLHF.

The CDR3 nucleotides read TGCGCCAGCCAAGCCGTTCCCGGGGGGAATCAGCCCCAGCATTTT. It translates to CASQAVPGGNQPQHF. This rearrangement joins TRBV5-1 to TRBJ1-5; possible D gene TRBD1, 5 bases. This CDR3 contains 15 residues. Trimming pared 7 bases from V and 4 bases from J, leaving 18 bases between. Germline CDR1 and CDR2: SGHRS and YFSETQ. Complete variable domain (other parts from reference TRBV5-1 and TRBJ1-5): KAGVTQTPRYLIKTRGQQVTLSCSPISGHRSVSWYQQTPGQGLQFLFEYFSETQRNKGNFPGRFSGRQFSNSRSEMNVSTLELGDSALYLCASQAVPGGNQPQHFGDGTRLSIL.

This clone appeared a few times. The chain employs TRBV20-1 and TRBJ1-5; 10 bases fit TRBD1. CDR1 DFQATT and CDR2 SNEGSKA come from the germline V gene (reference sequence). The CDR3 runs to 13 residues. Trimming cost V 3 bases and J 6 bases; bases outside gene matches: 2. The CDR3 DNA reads TGCAGTGCTAGTCGGACAGGGGGTCAGCCCCAGCATTTT. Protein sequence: CSASRTGGQPQHF.

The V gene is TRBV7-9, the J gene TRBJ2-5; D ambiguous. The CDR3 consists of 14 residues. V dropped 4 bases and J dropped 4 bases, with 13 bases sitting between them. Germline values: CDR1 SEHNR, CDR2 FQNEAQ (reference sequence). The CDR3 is CASSSWAVRETQYF. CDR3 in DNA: TGTGCCAGCAGCTCCTGGGCAGTACGAGAGACCCAGTACTTC.

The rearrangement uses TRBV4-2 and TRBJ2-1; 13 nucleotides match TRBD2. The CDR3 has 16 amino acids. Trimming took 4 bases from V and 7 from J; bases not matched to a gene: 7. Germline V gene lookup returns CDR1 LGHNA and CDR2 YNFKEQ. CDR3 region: CASSLLAGGRWNEQFF. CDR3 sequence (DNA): TGTGCCAGCAGCCTACTAGCGGGAGGGCGGTGGAATGAGCAGTTCTTC.

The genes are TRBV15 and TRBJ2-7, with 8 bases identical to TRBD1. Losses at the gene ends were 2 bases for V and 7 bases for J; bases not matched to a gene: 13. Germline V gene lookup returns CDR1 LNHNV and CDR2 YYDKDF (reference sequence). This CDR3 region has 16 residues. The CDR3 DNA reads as TGTGCCACCAGCAGATATAGGACAGGGTTGTCGGGTGAGCAGTACTTC. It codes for CATSRYRTGLSGEQYF.

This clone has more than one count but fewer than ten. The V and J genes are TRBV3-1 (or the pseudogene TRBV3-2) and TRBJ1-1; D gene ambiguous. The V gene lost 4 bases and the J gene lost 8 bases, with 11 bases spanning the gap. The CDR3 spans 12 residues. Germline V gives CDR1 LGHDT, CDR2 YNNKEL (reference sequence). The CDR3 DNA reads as TGTGCCAGCAGCCCCCCGGCGGGAGAAGCTTTCTTT. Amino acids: CASSPPAGEAFF.

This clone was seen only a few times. The DNA for the CDR3 is TGTGCCAGCAGGACCTTAGCGGGAGTAAATGAGCAGTTCTTC. Protein sequence: CASRTLAGVNEQFF. The chain couples TRBV6-5 to TRBJ2-1; 9 bases agree with TRBD2. Germline loops: CDR1 MNHEY, CDR2 SVGAGI. The CDR3 has 14 residues. V lost 6 bases and J lost 7; bases outside the gene matches: 7.

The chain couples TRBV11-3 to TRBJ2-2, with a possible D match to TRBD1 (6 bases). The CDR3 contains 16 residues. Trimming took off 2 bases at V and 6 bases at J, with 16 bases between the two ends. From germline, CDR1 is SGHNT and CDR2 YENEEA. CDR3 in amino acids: CASSLRSGEIAGELFF. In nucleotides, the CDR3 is TGTGCCAGCAGCTTAAGGTCAGGGGAGATAGCCGGGGAGCTGTTTTTT.

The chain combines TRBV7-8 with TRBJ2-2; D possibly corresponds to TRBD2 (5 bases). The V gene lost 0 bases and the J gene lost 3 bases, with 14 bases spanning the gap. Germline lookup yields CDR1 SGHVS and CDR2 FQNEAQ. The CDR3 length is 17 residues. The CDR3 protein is CASSLAQDWEDTGELFF. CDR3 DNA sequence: TGTGCCAGCAGCTTAGCCCAGGACTGGGAAGACACCGGGGAGCTGTTTTTT.

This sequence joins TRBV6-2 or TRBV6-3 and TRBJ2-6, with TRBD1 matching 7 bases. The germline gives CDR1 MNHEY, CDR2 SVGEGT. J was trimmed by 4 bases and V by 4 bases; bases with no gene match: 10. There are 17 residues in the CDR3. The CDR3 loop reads CASSSLDRAKGANVLTF. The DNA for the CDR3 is TGTGCCAGCAGTTCTCTCGACAGGGCCAAGGGGGCCAACGTCCTGACTTTC.

CDR3 amino acids: CASSELKGAWGRETQYF. The CDR3 DNA follows: TGTGCCAGCAGTGAATTAAAGGGGGCGTGGGGGCGAGAGACCCAGTACTTC. The gene calls are TRBV25-1 and TRBJ2-5; 7 bases fit TRBD1. The CDR3 is 17 residues long. Germline CDR1 is MGHDK and CDR2 is SYGVNS. V shed 1 base and J 4 bases; nucleotides not matched to a gene: 12.

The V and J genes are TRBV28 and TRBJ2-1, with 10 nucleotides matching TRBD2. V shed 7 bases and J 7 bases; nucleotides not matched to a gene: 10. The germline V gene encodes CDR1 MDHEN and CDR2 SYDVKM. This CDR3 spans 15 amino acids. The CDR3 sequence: CASTLRASGRNEQFF. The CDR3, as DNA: TGTGCCAGCACCCTTCGGGCTAGCGGGAGAAATGAGCAGTTCTTC.

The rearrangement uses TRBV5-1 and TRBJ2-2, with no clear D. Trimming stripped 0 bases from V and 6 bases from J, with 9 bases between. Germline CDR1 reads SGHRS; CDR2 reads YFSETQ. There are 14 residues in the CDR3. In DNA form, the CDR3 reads TGCGCCAGCAGCTTGGCCGGCGGAGCCGGGGAGCTGTTTTTT. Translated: CASSLAGGAGELFF.

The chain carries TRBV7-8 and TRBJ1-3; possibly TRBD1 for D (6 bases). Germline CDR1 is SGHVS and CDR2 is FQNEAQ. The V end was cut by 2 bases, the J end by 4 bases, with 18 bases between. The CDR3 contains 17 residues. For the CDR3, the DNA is TGTGCCAGCAGCTTAACGGTCAGGGGTCGTTCCGGAAACACCATATATTTT. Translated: CASSLTVRGRSGNTIYF.

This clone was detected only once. The CDR3 loop is CASSPPGDGNTEAFF. CDR3 sequence (DNA): TGTGCCAGCAGCCCCCCGGGGGATGGGAACACTGAAGCTTTCTTT. The V call is TRBV6-6, the J call TRBJ1-1; a weak D match, TRBD1 (5 bases). Germline CDR1 and CDR2: MNHNY and SVGAGI (reference sequence). Trimming pared 6 bases from V and 1 base from J, leaving 15 bases between. The CDR3 has 15 residues.

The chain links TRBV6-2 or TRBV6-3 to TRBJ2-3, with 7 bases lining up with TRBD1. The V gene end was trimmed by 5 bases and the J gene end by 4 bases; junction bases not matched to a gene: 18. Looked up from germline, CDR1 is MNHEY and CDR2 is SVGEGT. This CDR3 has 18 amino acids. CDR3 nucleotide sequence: TGTGCCAGCAGTACTTTCTCCCTGGGACAGTCGACCCCAGATACGCAGTATTTT. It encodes CASSTFSLGQSTPDTQYF.

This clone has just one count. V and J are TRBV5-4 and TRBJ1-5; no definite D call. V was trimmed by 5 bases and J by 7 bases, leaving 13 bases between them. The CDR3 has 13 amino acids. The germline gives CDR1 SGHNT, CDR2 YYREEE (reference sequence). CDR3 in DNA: TGTGCCAGCAGTCCGTATCCGGGGCAGCCCCAGCATTTT. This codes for CASSPYPGQPQHF.

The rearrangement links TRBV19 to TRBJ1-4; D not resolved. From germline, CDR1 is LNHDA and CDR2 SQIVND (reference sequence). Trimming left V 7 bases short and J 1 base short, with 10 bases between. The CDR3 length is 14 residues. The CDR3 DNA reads TGTGCCAGTAAGTGGAGGATAACTAATGAAAAACTGTTTTTT. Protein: CASKWRITNEKLFF.

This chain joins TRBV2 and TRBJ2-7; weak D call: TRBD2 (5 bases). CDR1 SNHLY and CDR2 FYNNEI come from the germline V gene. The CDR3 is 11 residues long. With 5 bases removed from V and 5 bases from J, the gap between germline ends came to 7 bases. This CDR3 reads CASSRGNEQYF. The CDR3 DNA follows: TGTGCCAGCAGTCGGGGAAACGAGCAGTACTTC.

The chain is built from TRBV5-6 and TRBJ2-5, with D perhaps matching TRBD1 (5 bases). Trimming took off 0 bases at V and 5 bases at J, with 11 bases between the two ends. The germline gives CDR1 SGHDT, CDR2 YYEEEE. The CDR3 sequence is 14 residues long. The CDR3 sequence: CASSLEGAGETQYF. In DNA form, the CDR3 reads TGTGCCAGCAGCTTGGAAGGGGCAGGGGAGACCCAGTACTTC.

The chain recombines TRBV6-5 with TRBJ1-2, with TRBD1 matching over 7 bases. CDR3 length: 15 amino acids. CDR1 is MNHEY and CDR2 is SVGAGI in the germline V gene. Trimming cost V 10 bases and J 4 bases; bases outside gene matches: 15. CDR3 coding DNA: TGTGCCAACCTATTAAAGACAGGGAGGAGCTATGGCTACACCTTC. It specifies CANLLKTGRSYGYTF.

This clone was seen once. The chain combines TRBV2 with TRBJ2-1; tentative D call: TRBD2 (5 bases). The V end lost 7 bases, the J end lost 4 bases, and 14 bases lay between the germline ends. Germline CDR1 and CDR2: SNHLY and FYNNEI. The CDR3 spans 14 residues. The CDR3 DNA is TGTGCCAGCATGGGGAGTGTGGGGTACAATGAGCAGTTCTTC. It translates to CASMGSVGYNEQFF.

The DNA of the CDR3 is TGTGCCACCAGTGCAGGGGGCGGGACCCAATTCCCCTACGAGCAGTACTTC. Translated, it gives CATSAGGGTQFPYEQYF. This chain joins TRBV24-1 and TRBJ2-7; 8 nucleotides match TRBD1. With 5 bases clipped from V and 2 bases from J, the junction kept 13 bases outside the gene matches. CDR1 and CDR2 from the germline V gene are KGHDR and SFDVKD. This CDR3 has 17 amino acids.